What follows are 7 T cell receptor beta chains derived from one specimen sequenced in a study of blood T cells in healthy people across ages. Next came a second PCR, run for 7 to 11 cycles, which used a sample-barcoded 5' primer along with a J-beta primer mix. TCRdb called the 5' RACE reads again in MiXCR, with one record for every CDR3 protein. The table lists 700,000 to 900,000 distinct CDR3 sequences, approximately 55% of them singletons. The sequencing input was blood. The receptors were sampled from an elderly man in good health.

The CDR3 sequence is CASSLQASGRWRSEQYF. CDR3 sequence (DNA): TGTGCCAGCAGCTTACAGGCTAGCGGGAGATGGCGGTCCGAGCAGTACTTC. The chain uses TRBV7-2 and TRBJ2-7; 10 bases are shared with TRBD2. The CDR3 covers 17 residues. Trimming at V came to 2 bases and at J to 6 bases, leaving 13 bases not matched to a gene. Germline V lookup: CDR1 SGHTA, CDR2 FQGNSA.

This clonotype came up a few times. The gene calls are TRBV7-6 and TRBJ2-5; D is ambiguous. The germline gives CDR1 SGHVS, CDR2 FNYEAQ. V lost 1 base, J lost 0 bases, and 15 bases lay in between. The CDR3 spans 17 residues. In DNA form, the CDR3 reads TGTGCCAGCAGCTTAGTGACTGTCGGAAGGTACCAAGAGACCCAGTACTTC. Translated: CASSLVTVGRYQETQYF.

This clonotype was observed a few times. The chain uses TRBV12-3 or TRBV12-4 and TRBJ1-2, with D possibly matching TRBD1 (5 bases). Trimming cost V 5 bases and J 8 bases, with 6 bases left between them. The CDR3 runs to 10 residues. This CDR3 is CASSPGGYTF. The CDR3 nucleotides are TGTGCCAGCAGTCCAGGGGGCTACACCTTC.

The rearrangement links TRBV24-1 to TRBJ2-1; no definite D call. In germline, CDR1 is KGHDR, CDR2 SFDVKD. Trimming pared 1 base from V and 7 bases from J, leaving 16 bases between. This CDR3 has 16 amino acids. CDR3 in amino acids: CATSDFEGSSWNEQFF. The CDR3 DNA follows: TGTGCCACCAGTGATTTCGAAGGAAGCAGCTGGAATGAGCAGTTCTTC.

This sequence joins TRBV2 and TRBJ2-3, with D unresolved. The CDR3 runs to 16 residues. Germline V gene sequence: CDR1 SNHLY, CDR2 FYNNEI. V was cut by 0 bases and J by 2 bases, with 12 bases left in between. CDR3 loop: CASSEALVGPTDTQYF. The CDR3 DNA sequence: TGTGCCAGCAGTGAAGCACTTGTAGGCCCCACAGATACGCAGTATTTT.

This chain uses TRBV27 with TRBJ2-3; 11 bases are a match to TRBD2. Germline-derived CDR1 and CDR2 are MNHEY and SMNVEV (reference sequence). V dropped 5 bases and J dropped 14; count of bases not matched to a gene: 18. The CDR3 runs 16 residues. CDR3 in DNA: TGTGCCAGCAGTGCACTAGCGGGAGCGGTACACAGATACGCGTATTTT. It yields the protein CASSALAGAVHRYAYF.

This chain connects TRBV14 to TRBJ2-3; D may be TRBD1 (5 bases). This CDR3 has 15 residues. Trimming stripped 4 bases from V and 2 bases from J, with 13 bases between. Germline CDR1 is SGHDN and CDR2 is FVKESK. In nucleotides, the CDR3 is TGTGCCAGCAGCCCCCGACAGAGTCACACAGATACGCAGTATTTT. Translated: CASSPRQSHTDTQYF. Together with reference TRBV14 and TRBJ2-3, the CDR3 gives the full variable domain: EAGVTQFPSHSVIEKGQTVTLRCDPISGHDNLYWYRRVMGKEIKFLLHFVKESKQDESGMPNNRFLAERTGGTYSTLKVQPAELEDSGVYFCASSPRQSHTDTQYFGPGTRLTVL.